The source of this T cell receptor beta chain is a study of cytomegalovirus exposure and HLA in healthy donors. Notes on the study in general: TCR beta chains numbering 164 were designated cytomegalovirus-associated. Further analysis was carried out later, and it showed several of the most significant clusters appearing linked to common viral pathogens. An assumption of roughly uniform sequencing depth across donors underlay the presence/absence analyses. Immune exposure information available was restricted to CMV serostatus.

This clone was counted a single time. Its target is not known. The CDR3 spans 17 residues. V lost 1 base and J 5 bases, leaving 17 bases between the germline ends. From germline, CDR1 is SEHNR and CDR2 FQNEAQ (reference sequence). PCR primers comprised 60 Vbeta and 13 Jbeta primers. Sequenced by immunoSEQ multiplex PCR; TCRdb stores in-frame clones only, minus some. Among under 70,000 clones, around three quarters were seen once, and the ten largest hold approximately 19%. Sequenced: PBMCs. The TCR originated in a woman aged 60 to 75 in good health and CMV-seropositive. This rearrangement joins TRBV7-9 to TRBJ2-2, with D perhaps TRBD1 (6 bases). The CDR3 reads CASSLVKDSSSTGELFF. CDR3 bases: TGTGCCAGCAGCTTAGTAAAGGACAGTAGTTCGACCGGGGAGCTGTTTTTT.